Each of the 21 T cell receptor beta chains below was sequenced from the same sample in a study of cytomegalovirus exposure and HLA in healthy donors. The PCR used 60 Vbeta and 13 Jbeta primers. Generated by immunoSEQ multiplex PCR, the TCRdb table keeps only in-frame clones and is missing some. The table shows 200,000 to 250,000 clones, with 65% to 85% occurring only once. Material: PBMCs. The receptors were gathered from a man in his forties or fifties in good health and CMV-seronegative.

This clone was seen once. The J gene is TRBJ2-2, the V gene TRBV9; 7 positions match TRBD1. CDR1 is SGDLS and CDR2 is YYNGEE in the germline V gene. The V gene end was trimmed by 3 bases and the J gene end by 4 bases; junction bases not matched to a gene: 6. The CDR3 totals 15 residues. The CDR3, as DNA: TGTGCCAGCAGCGAGGACAGGAAGGGCACCGGGGAGCTGTTTTTT. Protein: CASSEDRKGTGELFF.

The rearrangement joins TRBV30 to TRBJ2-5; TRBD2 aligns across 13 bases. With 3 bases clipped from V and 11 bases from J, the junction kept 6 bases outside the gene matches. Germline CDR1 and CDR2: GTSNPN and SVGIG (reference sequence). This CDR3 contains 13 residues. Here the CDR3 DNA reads TGTGCCTGGAGCACTAGCGGGAGGGTTGAGCAGTACTTC. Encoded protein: CAWSTSGRVEQYF.

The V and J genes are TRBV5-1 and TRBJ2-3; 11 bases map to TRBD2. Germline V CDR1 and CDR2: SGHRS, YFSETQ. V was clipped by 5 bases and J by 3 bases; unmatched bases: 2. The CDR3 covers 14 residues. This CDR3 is CASSPSGRTDTQYF. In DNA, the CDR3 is TGCGCCAGCAGTCCTAGCGGGAGGACAGATACGCAGTATTTT.

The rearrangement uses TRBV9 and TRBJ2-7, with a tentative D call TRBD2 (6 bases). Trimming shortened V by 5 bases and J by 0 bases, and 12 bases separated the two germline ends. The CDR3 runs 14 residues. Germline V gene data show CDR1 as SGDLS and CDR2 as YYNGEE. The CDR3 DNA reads TGTGCCAGCAGTCTAGCGAGAAGCTCCTACGAGCAGTACTTC. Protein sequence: CASSLARSSYEQYF.

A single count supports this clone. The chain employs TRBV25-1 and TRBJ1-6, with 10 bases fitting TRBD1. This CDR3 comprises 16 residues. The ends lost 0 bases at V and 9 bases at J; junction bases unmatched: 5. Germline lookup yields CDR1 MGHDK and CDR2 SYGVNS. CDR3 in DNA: TGTGCCAGCAGTGAATATGGGACAGGGGATAGTTCACCCCTCCACTTT. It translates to CASSEYGTGDSSPLHF.

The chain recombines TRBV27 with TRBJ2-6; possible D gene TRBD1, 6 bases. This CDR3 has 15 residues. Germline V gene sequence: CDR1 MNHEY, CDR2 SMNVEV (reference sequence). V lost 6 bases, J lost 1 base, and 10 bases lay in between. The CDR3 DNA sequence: TGTGCCAGCAGCCCTAGGGGGTCTGGGGCCAACGTCCTGACTTTC. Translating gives CASSPRGSGANVLTF.

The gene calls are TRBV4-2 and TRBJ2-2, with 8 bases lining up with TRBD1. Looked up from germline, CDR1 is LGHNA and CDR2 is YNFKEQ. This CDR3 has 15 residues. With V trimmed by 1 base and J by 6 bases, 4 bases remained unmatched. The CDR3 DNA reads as TGTGCCAGCAGCCAAGGACAGGGGATGCCCGGGGAGCTGTTTTTT. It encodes CASSQGQGMPGELFF.

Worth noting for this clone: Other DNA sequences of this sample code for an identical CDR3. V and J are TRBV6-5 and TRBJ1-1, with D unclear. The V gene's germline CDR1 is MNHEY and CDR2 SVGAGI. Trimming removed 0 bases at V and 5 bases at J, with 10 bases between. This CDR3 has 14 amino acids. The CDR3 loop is CASSYSTGGTEAFF. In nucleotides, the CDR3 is TGTGCCAGCAGTTACTCGACGGGAGGGACTGAAGCTTTCTTT.

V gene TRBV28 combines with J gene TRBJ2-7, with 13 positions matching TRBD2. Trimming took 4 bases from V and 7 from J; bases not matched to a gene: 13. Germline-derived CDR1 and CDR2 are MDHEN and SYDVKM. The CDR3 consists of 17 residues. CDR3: CASSYTLAGGPPGEQYF. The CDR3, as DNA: TGTGCCAGCAGTTATACACTAGCGGGAGGGCCACCCGGGGAGCAGTACTTC.

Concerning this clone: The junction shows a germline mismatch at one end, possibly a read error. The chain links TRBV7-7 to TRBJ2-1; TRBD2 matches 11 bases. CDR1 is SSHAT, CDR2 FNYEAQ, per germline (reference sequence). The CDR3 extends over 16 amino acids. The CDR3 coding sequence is TGTGCTAGCAGCCCCAAACTAGCGGGAGTCAGGAATGAGCAGTTCTTC. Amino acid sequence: CASSPKLAGVRNEQFF.

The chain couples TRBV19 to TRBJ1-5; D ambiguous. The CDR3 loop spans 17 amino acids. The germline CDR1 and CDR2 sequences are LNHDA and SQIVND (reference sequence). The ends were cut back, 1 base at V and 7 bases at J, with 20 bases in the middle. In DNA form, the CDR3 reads TGTGCCAGTAGTATAGTCGCCAGGCTCCTCAAGGTGCAGCCCCAGCATTTT. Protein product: CASSIVARLLKVQPQHF.

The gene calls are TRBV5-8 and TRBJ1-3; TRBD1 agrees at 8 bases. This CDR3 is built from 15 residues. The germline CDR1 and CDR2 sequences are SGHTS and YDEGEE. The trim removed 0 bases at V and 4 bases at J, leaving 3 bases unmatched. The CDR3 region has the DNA TGTGCCAGCAGCTTGGCCGGGACAGGCGGAAACACCATATATTTT. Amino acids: CASSLAGTGGNTIYF.

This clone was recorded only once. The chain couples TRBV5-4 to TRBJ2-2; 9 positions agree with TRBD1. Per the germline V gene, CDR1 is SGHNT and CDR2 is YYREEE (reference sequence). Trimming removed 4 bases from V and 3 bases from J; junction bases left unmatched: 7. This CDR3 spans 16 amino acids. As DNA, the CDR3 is TGTGCCAGCAGCGGGACAGGGTACTTTGACACCGGGGAGCTGTTTTTT. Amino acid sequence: CASSGTGYFDTGELFF.

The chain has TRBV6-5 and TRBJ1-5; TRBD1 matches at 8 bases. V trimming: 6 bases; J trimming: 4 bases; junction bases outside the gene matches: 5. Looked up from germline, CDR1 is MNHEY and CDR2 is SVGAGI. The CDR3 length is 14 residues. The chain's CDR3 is CASRDREWNQPQHF. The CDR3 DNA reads TGTGCCAGCAGGGACAGGGAGTGGAATCAGCCCCAGCATTTT.

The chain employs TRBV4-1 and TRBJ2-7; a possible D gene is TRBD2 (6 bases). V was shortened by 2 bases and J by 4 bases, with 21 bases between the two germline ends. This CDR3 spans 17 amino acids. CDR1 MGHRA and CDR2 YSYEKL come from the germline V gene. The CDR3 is CASSQMYSGDELYEQYF. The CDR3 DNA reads TGCGCCAGCAGCCAAATGTATTCGGGGGACGAGTTATACGAGCAGTACTTC.

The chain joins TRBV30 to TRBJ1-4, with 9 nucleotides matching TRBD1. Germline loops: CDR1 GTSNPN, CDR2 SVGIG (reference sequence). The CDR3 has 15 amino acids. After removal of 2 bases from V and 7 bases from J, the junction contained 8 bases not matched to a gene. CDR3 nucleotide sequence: TGTGCCTGGAGTCAACCGGGACAGGGATCTGAAAAACTGTTTTTT. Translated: CAWSQPGQGSEKLFF.

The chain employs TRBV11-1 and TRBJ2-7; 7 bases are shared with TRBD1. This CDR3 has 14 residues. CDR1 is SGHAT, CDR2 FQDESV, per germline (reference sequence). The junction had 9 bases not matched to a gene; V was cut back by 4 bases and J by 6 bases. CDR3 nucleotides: TGTGCCAGCAGCTCGGACAGGATCGTAAGCGAGCAGTACTTC. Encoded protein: CASSSDRIVSEQYF.

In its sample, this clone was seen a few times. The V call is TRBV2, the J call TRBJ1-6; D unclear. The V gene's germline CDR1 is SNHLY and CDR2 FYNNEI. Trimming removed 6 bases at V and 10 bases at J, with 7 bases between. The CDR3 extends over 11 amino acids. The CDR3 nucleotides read TGTGCCAGCAGAGGAGGGTCACCCCTCCACTTT. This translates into CASRGGSPLHF.

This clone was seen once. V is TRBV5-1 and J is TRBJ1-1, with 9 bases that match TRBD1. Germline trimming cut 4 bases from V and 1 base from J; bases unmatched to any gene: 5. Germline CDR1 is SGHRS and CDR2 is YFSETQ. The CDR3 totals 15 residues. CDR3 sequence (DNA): TGCGCCAGCAGCCCAGGGACAGGGTCGAACACTGAAGCTTTCTTT. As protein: CASSPGTGSNTEAFF.

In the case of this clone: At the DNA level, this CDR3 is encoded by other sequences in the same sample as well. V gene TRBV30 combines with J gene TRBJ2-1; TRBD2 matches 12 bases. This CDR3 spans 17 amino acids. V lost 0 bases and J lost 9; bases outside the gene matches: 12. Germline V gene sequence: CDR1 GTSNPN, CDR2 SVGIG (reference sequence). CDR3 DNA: TGTGCCTGGAGTGTAAAAGGTACTAGCGGGAGGAAGGGTGAGCAGTTCTTC. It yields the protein CAWSVKGTSGRKGEQFF.

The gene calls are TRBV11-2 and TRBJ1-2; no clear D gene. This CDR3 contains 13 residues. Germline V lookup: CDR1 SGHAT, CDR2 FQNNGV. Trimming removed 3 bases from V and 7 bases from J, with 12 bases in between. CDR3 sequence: CASSFQTPGGYTF. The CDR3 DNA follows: TGTGCCAGCAGCTTCCAAACGCCCGGTGGCTACACCTTC. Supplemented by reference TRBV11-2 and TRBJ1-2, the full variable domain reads EAGVAQSPRYKIIEKRQSVAFWCNPISGHATLYWYQQILGQGPKLLIQFQNNGVVDDSQLPKDRFSAERLKGVDSTLKIQPAKLEDSAVYLCASSFQTPGGYTFGSGTRLTVV.